These T cell receptor beta chains were read from a single sample in a study of blood T cell repertoires in COVID-19. Profiled with immunoSEQ multiplex PCR; TCRdb holds only in-frame clones, not every one. The repertoire holds some 270,000 clones, with around 86% as singletons. Material for sequencing was peripheral blood. Receptors originate from a man in his forties or fifties with active or convalescent COVID-19. CDR3s include the opening cysteine and the closing phenylalanine or tryptophan. The order of the fields is D gene, J gene, V gene, clone size, CDR3 protein, CDR3 DNA. A D gene is named only where the DNA matches it firmly. Only part of the rows carry a size: once, few, many, or a class if the clone is expanded.

d_gene: NA
j_gene: TRBJ2-7
v_gene: TRBV6-5
abundance: NA
CDR3aa: CASSRVSVPYEQYF
CDR3nt: TGTGCCAGCAGTAGAGTTAGCGTCCCCTACGAGCAGTACTTC

d_gene: NA
j_gene: TRBJ2-5
v_gene: TRBV5-5
abundance: NA
CDR3aa: CASSSGLAKETQYF
CDR3nt: TGTGCCAGCAGCTCCGGGCTAGCGAAAGAGACCCAGTACTTC

d_gene: TRBD1
j_gene: TRBJ2-5
v_gene: TRBV6-5
abundance: NA
CDR3aa: CASSLRDRAETQYF
CDR3nt: TGTGCCAGCAGCCTCCGGGACAGGGCAGAGACCCAGTACTTC

d_gene: TRBD2
j_gene: TRBJ2-3
v_gene: TRBV11-3
abundance: once
CDR3aa: CASSPSGTSGTDTQYF
CDR3nt: TGTGCCAGCAGCCCGTCCGGGACTAGTGGCACAGATACGCAGTATTTT

d_gene: TRBD1
j_gene: TRBJ1-2
v_gene: TRBV7-9
abundance: few
CDR3aa: CASSSDRVHYGYTF
CDR3nt: TGTGCCAGCAGCTCGGACAGGGTACACTATGGCTACACCTTC

d_gene: TRBD1
j_gene: TRBJ1-3
v_gene: TRBV2
abundance: NA
CDR3aa: CASSQGTGGNTIYF
CDR3nt: TGTGCCAGCAGCCAAGGGACAGGGGGAAACACCATATATTTT

d_gene: NA
j_gene: TRBJ1-4
v_gene: TRBV5-4
abundance: NA
CDR3aa: CASSSVAGNEKLFF
CDR3nt: TGTGCCAGCAGCTCCGTGGCAGGGAATGAAAAACTGTTTTTT

d_gene: TRBD1
j_gene: TRBJ2-7
v_gene: TRBV11-3
abundance: NA
CDR3aa: CASSSGGTGSYEQYF
CDR3nt: TGTGCCAGCAGCTCAGGGGGGACAGGCTCCTACGAGCAGTACTTC

d_gene: NA
j_gene: TRBJ1-5
v_gene: TRBV7-8
abundance: NA
CDR3aa: CASSLEGTWGTVNQPQHF
CDR3nt: TGTGCCAGCAGCTTAGAGGGGACGTGGGGGACTGTAAATCAGCCCCAGCATTTT

d_gene: NA
j_gene: TRBJ1-4
v_gene: TRBV28
abundance: NA
CDR3aa: CATFKPGQLDRANEKLFF
CDR3nt: TGTGCCACCTTTAAACCCGGACAGCTTGACCGAGCTAATGAAAAACTGTTTTTT

d_gene: TRBD2
j_gene: TRBJ2-7
v_gene: TRBV5-4
abundance: NA
CDR3aa: CASSLRGSLDEQYF
CDR3nt: TGTGCCAGCAGCTTGCGCGGGAGTTTGGACGAGCAGTACTTC

d_gene: TRBD1
j_gene: TRBJ1-4
v_gene: TRBV13
abundance: NA
CDR3aa: CASSFSTGSGRFF
CDR3nt: TGTGCCAGCAGCTTTTCGACAGGGAGCGGGAGATTTTTT

d_gene: TRBD2
j_gene: TRBJ2-1
v_gene: TRBV15
abundance: NA
CDR3aa: CATSSSPGGEQFF
CDR3nt: TGTGCCACCAGCTCCAGCCCGGGAGGTGAGCAGTTCTTC

d_gene: NA
j_gene: TRBJ2-7
v_gene: TRBV27
abundance: NA
CDR3aa: CASSPRQAYEQYF
CDR3nt: TGTGCCAGCAGTCCCAGACAGGCTTACGAGCAGTACTTC

d_gene: TRBD1
j_gene: TRBJ1-1
v_gene: TRBV10-1
abundance: NA
CDR3aa: CASSESGQVQAFF
CDR3nt: TGCGCCAGCAGTGAGTCGGGACAGGTCCAAGCTTTCTTT

d_gene: TRBD1
j_gene: TRBJ2-2
v_gene: TRBV7-9
abundance: NA
CDR3aa: CASDNMGQGANTGELFF
CDR3nt: TGTGCCAGCGACAACATGGGGCAGGGGGCTAACACCGGGGAGCTGTTTTTT

d_gene: NA
j_gene: TRBJ2-7
v_gene: TRBV6-1
abundance: NA
CDR3aa: CASSDGGGEQYF
CDR3nt: TGTGCCAGCAGTGATGGGGGAGGCGAGCAGTACTTC

d_gene: NA
j_gene: TRBJ2-2
v_gene: TRBV10-1
abundance: NA
CDR3aa: CASSDGSGVELFF
CDR3nt: TGCGCCAGCAGTGATGGCAGCGGCGTGGAGCTGTTTTTT

d_gene: NA
j_gene: TRBJ2-7
v_gene: TRBV6-1
abundance: NA
CDR3aa: CASSEQGAIPYEQYF
CDR3nt: TGTGCCAGCAGTGAACAGGGTGCTATTCCCTACGAGCAGTACTTC

d_gene: TRBD2
j_gene: TRBJ2-5
v_gene: TRBV27
abundance: few
CDR3aa: CASSSPRGTSGRETQYF
CDR3nt: TGTGCCAGCAGTTCCCCGAGGGGGACTAGCGGTAGAGAGACCCAGTACTTC

d_gene: NA
j_gene: TRBJ2-1
v_gene: TRBV29-1
abundance: NA
CDR3aa: CSVGLNEQFF
CDR3nt: TGCAGCGTTGGACTCAATGAGCAGTTCTTC

d_gene: NA
j_gene: TRBJ1-2
v_gene: TRBV5-1
abundance: NA
CDR3aa: CASSERGDYGYTF
CDR3nt: TGCGCCAGCAGCGAGCGGGGGGACTATGGCTACACCTTC

d_gene: TRBD1
j_gene: TRBJ2-5
v_gene: TRBV7-6
abundance: NA
CDR3aa: CASSSETGAGETQYF
CDR3nt: TGTGCCAGCAGCTCGGAGACAGGGGCCGGTGAGACCCAGTACTTC

d_gene: NA
j_gene: TRBJ1-1
v_gene: TRBV28
abundance: NA
CDR3aa: CASSFFGASAEAFF
CDR3nt: TGTGCCAGCAGTTTTTTTGGGGCATCGGCCGAAGCTTTCTTT

d_gene: NA
j_gene: TRBJ1-4
v_gene: TRBV5-4
abundance: NA
CDR3aa: CASSLGSEKLFF
CDR3nt: TGTGCCAGCAGCTTGGGCAGTGAAAAACTGTTTTTT

d_gene: NA
j_gene: TRBJ1-4
v_gene: TRBV6-5
abundance: NA
CDR3aa: CASSRTVDEKLFF
CDR3nt: TGTGCCAGCAGCCGGACAGTAGATGAAAAACTGTTTTTT

d_gene: TRBD2
j_gene: TRBJ2-2
v_gene: TRBV10-1
abundance: NA
CDR3aa: CASSDVTSGSAGELFF
CDR3nt: TGCGCCAGCAGTGATGTGACTAGCGGGAGTGCCGGGGAGCTGTTTTTT

d_gene: TRBD2
j_gene: TRBJ2-1
v_gene: TRBV19
abundance: NA
CDR3aa: CASRTSGSSYNEQFF
CDR3nt: TGTGCCAGTAGAACTAGCGGGAGCTCCTACAATGAGCAGTTCTTC

d_gene: NA
j_gene: TRBJ2-6
v_gene: TRBV4-2
abundance: NA
CDR3aa: CASSQYQGSGANVLTF
CDR3nt: TGTGCCAGCAGCCAATATCAGGGGTCTGGGGCCAACGTCCTGACTTTC

d_gene: TRBD2
j_gene: TRBJ2-1
v_gene: TRBV6-5
abundance: NA
CDR3aa: CASSRSYSGINEQFF
CDR3nt: TGTGCCAGCAGCCGGAGTTACAGCGGGATCAATGAGCAGTTCTTC

d_gene: TRBD1
j_gene: TRBJ2-5
v_gene: TRBV3-1/TRBV3-2
abundance: NA
CDR3aa: CASSPPGGQGRETQYF
CDR3nt: TGTGCCAGCAGCCCACCAGGGGGACAGGGACGGGAGACCCAGTACTTC

d_gene: NA
j_gene: TRBJ1-5
v_gene: TRBV7-6
abundance: many
CDR3aa: CASSLGGGQPQHF
CDR3nt: TGTGCCAGCAGCTTAGGGGGAGGTCAGCCCCAGCATTTT

d_gene: TRBD1
j_gene: TRBJ1-2
v_gene: TRBV12-5
abundance: few
CDR3aa: CASGSRDRGPYGYGYTF
CDR3nt: TGTGCTAGTGGCTCTAGGGACAGGGGCCCCTATGGTTATGGCTACACCTTC

d_gene: TRBD1
j_gene: TRBJ2-3
v_gene: TRBV24-1
abundance: NA
CDR3aa: CATSDLRPTAGGLGTDTQYF
CDR3nt: TGTGCCACCAGTGATTTGCGCCCCACGGCAGGGGGCTTGGGGACAGATACGCAGTATTTT